This T cell receptor (beta chain) was recorded in a study of post-analysis software for immune sequencing data. As regards this clonotype: Antigen: not known.

Findings of the study overall: Included in a set of 5 or 6 TRBV segments more frequent in patients than controls were TRBV5-6, TRBV5-1 and TRBV20-1.

The CDR3 has 16 residues. The germline V gene has CDR1 MNHEY and CDR2 SVGEGT. V lost 0 bases to trimming and J lost 7 bases, with 16 bases between them. Included in the TCR beta cDNA libraries were unique molecular identifiers. TCRdb re-called the PCR reads through MiXCR, storing one row per CDR3 protein. The sample yields fewer than 900,000 distinct CDR3 sequences, about 45% seen once. Sample: blood. The chain joins TRBV6-2 or TRBV6-3 to TRBJ2-1; D remains ambiguous. The receptor's source is a girl aged 5 to 17 with multiple sclerosis. This CDR3 reads CASSYSGSDPRNEQFF. As DNA, the CDR3 is TGTGCCAGCAGTTACTCGGGGTCGGACCCAAGGAATGAGCAGTTCTTC.